The rows below give T cell receptor beta chains drawn from one sample of a study of cytomegalovirus exposure and HLA in healthy donors. Repertoires were generated with immunoSEQ multiplex PCR, while TCRdb's copy carries only in-frame clones and drops some. The sample lists approximately 150,000 clones, nearly 80% occurring once. The sequenced sample consisted of PBMCs. The origin of the receptors is a woman between 40 and 50 years old in good health and CMV-seronegative. Each CDR3 is given with its conserved first and last residue. A D gene is named only where the DNA matches it firmly. The size entry is marked missing in some rows and otherwise reads once, few, many or a size class.

clone size	J gene	D gene	V gene	CDR3 DNA	CDR3 protein
.	TRBJ1-1	.	TRBV5-1	TGCGCCAGCAGCTTAGTACAGGCCACTGAAGCTTTCTTT	CASSLVQATEAFF
.	TRBJ2-5	TRBD2	TRBV19	TGTGCCAGTAGTCCAGGACTAGCGGGAGTACAGACCCAGTACTTC	CASSPGLAGVQTQYF
.	TRBJ2-7	.	TRBV18	TGTGCCAGCTCACCTCTCGGGTCTCCCACTTACGAGCAGTACTTC	CASSPLGSPTYEQYF
.	TRBJ2-7	.	TRBV7-2	TGTGCCAGCAGCCTAAAGGGACAACACTACGAGCAGTACTTC	CASSLKGQHYEQYF
once	TRBJ2-7	.	TRBV7-9	TGTGCCAGCAGCTTCACAGGGATCCCCTACGAGCAGTACTTC	CASSFTGIPYEQYF
.	TRBJ1-3	.	TRBV28	TGTGCCCTGAGCTCTGGAAACACCATATATTTT	CALSSGNTIYF
once	TRBJ2-1	TRBD1	TRBV9	TGTGCCAGCAGCGTAGGGGGGCAGACAGGGAGCAATGAGCAGTTCTTC	CASSVGGQTGSNEQFF
.	TRBJ2-3	.	TRBV6-5	TGTGCCAGCTCCGACGCGCTGACAACAGATACGCAGTATTTT	CASSDALTTDTQYF
.	TRBJ2-7	.	TRBV7-2	TGTGCCAGCAGCCCTAACTCCTACGAGCAGTACTTC	CASSPNSYEQYF
few	TRBJ2-5	.	TRBV30	TGTGCCTGGAGTGTAGGGGGTGCGCAAGAGACCCAGTACTTC	CAWSVGGAQETQYF
.	TRBJ2-3	.	TRBV19	TGTGCCAGTAGCCTTAGCCGTTCAAGGAATACGCAGTATTTT	CASSLSRSRNTQYF
few	TRBJ2-7	TRBD1	TRBV5-1	TGCGCCAGCAGCGCCAGAGGGGACAGGGGCCACGAGCAGTACTTC	CASSARGDRGHEQYF
once	TRBJ2-1	TRBD2	TRBV11-2	TGTGCCAGCAGCTTTTCCAGCGGGGGCAATGAGCAGTTCTTC	CASSFSSGGNEQFF
.	TRBJ1-5	.	TRBV28	TGTGCCAGCAGTTTTATAGGCAATCAGCCCCAGCATTTT	CASSFIGNQPQHF
.	TRBJ2-7	.	TRBV6-5	TGTGCCAGCACCTCCCCGGGAGAGGCGGGGGAGCAGTACTTC	CASTSPGEAGEQYF
.	TRBJ2-7	.	TRBV28	TGTGCCAGCAGTCCCCACAGGGACGAGCAGTACTTC	CASSPHRDEQYF
.	TRBJ2-2	.	TRBV5-5	TGTGCCAGCAGCTCGACGGGGAACACCGGGGAGCTGTTTTTT	CASSSTGNTGELFF